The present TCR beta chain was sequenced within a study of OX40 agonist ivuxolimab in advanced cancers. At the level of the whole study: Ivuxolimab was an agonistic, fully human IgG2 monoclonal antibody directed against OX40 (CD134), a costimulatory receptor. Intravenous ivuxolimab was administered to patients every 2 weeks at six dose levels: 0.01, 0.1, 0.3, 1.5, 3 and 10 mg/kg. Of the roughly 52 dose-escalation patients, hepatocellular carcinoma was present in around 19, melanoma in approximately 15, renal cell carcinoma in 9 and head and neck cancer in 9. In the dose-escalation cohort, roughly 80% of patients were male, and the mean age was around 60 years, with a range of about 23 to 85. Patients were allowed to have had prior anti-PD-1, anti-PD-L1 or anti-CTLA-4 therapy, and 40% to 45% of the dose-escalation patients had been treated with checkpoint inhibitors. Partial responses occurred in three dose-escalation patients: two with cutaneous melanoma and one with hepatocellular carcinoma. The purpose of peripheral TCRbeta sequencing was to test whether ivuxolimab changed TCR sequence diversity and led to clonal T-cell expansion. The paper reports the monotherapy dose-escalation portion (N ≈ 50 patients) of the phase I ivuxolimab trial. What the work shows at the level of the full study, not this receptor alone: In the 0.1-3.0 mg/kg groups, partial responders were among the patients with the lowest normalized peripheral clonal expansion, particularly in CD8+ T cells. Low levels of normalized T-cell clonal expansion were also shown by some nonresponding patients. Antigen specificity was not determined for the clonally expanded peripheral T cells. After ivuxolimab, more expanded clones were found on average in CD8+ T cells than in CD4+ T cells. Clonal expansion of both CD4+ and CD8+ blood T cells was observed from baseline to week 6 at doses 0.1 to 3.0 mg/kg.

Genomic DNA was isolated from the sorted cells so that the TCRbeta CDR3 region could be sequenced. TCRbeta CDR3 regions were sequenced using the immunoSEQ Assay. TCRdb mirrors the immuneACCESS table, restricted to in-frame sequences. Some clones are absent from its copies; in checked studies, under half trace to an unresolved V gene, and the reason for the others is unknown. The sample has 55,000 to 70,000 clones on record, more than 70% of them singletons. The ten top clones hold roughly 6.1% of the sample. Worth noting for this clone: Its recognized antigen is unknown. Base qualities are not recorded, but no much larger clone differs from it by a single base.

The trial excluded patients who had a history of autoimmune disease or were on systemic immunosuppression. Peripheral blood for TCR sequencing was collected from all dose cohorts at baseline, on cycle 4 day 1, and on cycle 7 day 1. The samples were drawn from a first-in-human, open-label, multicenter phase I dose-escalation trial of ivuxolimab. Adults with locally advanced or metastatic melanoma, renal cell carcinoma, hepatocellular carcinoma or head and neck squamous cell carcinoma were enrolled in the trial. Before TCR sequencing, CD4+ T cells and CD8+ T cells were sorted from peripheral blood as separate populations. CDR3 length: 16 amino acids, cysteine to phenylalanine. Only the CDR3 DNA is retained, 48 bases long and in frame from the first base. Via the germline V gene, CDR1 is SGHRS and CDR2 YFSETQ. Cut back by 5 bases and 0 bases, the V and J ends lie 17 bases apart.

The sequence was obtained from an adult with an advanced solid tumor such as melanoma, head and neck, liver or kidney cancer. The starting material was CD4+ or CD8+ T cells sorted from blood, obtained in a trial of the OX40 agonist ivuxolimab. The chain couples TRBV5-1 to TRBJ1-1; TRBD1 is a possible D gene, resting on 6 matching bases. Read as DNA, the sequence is TGCGCCAGCAGGGGTGACAGGTTAAACATGAACACTGAAGCTTTCTTT. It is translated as CASRGDRLNMNTEAFF.